This TCR beta chain was documented in a study of blood T cells in healthy people across ages. Study conclusions and caveats: Compared with aged donors, long-lived donors showed fewer expanded clones, suggesting selection. Naive T cell percentage and TCR beta diversity correlated strongly. The unsorted PBMCs prevented any conclusive comparison of naive versus antigen-experienced cells. Observed TCR beta diversity per million T cells went down as age went up. This fall followed a roughly linear course with age.

CDR1 and CDR2 from the germline V gene are DFQATT and SNEGSKA (reference sequence). The ends were cut back, 6 bases at V and 0 bases at J, with 15 bases in the middle. The CDR3 has 15 amino acids. A second PCR of 7 to 11 cycles used a sample-barcoded 5' primer and a J-beta primer mix. TCRdb analysed the 5' RACE reads with MiXCR anew, one entry per CDR3 protein. The data contain hundreds of thousands of distinct CDR3 sequences, around three fifths of them singletons. In the case of this clonotype: No antigen is known for it.

The material sequenced was blood. The source of this sequence is a man in his 60s in good health. J is TRBJ2-1 and V is TRBV20-1; D gene unclear. This CDR3 reads CSANRPWSSYNEQFF. The CDR3, as DNA: TGCAGTGCAAATCGACCGTGGAGCTCCTACAATGAGCAGTTCTTC.